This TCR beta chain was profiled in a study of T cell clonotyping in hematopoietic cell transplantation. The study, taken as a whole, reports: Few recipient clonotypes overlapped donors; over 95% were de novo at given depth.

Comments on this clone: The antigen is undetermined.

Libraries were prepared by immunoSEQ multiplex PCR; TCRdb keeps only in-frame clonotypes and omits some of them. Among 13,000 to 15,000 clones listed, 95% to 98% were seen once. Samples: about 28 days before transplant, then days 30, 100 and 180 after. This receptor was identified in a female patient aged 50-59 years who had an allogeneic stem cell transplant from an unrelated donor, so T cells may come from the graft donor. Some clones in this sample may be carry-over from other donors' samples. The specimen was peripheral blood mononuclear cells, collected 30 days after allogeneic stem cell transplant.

CDR3 sequence (DNA): TGTGCCAGCAAGAAGGACGGGAACACTGAAGCTTTCTTT. Protein sequence: CASKKDGNTEAFF. The V call is TRBV2, the J call TRBJ1-1; D unresolved. The CDR3 sequence is 13 residues long. Germline V gives CDR1 SNHLY, CDR2 FYNNEI. The V end was cut by 7 bases, the J end by 1 base, with 10 bases between.